Sequencing of this T cell receptor (beta chain) was carried out in a study of T cells in Graves' hyperthyroidism and ophthalmopathy. TCR beta CDR3 regions were amplified from RNA. First-round RT-PCR with HTBI primers amplified the TCR CDR3 region. TCRdb re-called the multiplex PCR reads through MiXCR, storing one row per CDR3 protein. This sample has hundreds of thousands of distinct CDR3 sequences, with roughly 46% found just once. Per the germline V gene, CDR1 is DFQATT and CDR2 is SNEGSKA (reference sequence). The CDR3 sequence is 14 residues long. The V and J ends lost 6 bases and 5 bases, in that order; junction bases with no gene match: 12.

The V and J genes are TRBV20-1 and TRBJ1-2; TRBD1 matches 7 bases. Sequenced: peripheral blood or thyroid tissue (not recorded which). The sequence derives from an adult man with Graves' disease, either hyperthyroidism or ophthalmopathy (not recorded which). DNA for the CDR3: TGCAGTGCACTCCTACCGGGACAGACTTATGGCTACACCTTC. Encoded protein: CSALLPGQTYGYTF.